What follows are 27 T cell receptor beta chains derived from one specimen sequenced in a study of blood T cell repertoires in COVID-19. Using immunoSEQ multiplex PCR, the repertoire was profiled, and TCRdb retains in-frame clones only, with some absent. Of 28,000 or so clones listed, roughly nine tenths were seen once; the top ten hold around 16%. Sample: peripheral blood. The receptors were sampled from a human donor with active COVID-19. The donor label of this sample is uncertain.

This clone showed up just once. The chain joins TRBV10-2 to TRBJ2-1; D may be TRBD2 (6 bases). The CDR3 runs 15 residues. Per the germline V gene, CDR1 is WSHSY and CDR2 is SAAADI. Trimming left V 5 bases short and J 0 bases short, with 11 bases between. The CDR3 region has the DNA TGCGCCAGCAGTCCGGGACTTAGCTCCTACAATGAGCAGTTCTTC. Translating gives CASSPGLSSYNEQFF.

The genes are TRBV7-2 and TRBJ2-7, with TRBD2 matching over 9 bases. Germline V gene lookup returns CDR1 SGHTA and CDR2 FQGNSA. This CDR3 region has 19 residues. V trimming: 1 base; J trimming: 5 bases; junction bases outside the gene matches: 18. The CDR3 DNA sequence: TGTGCCAGCAGCTTAGAGAGGGGGGCTAGCGGGGTTAGGTCCCACGAGCAGTACTTC. Encoded protein: CASSLERGASGVRSHEQYF.

This clone was seen only once. The chain carries TRBV5-4 and TRBJ2-3; 10 bases line up with TRBD2. V lost 4 bases, J lost 4 bases, and 9 bases stayed unmatched. The germline V gene has CDR1 SGHNT and CDR2 YYREEE (reference sequence). The CDR3 consists of 16 residues. The CDR3 DNA sequence: TGTGCCAGCAGCCCTTTAGCGGGGGGTAGGGCAGATACGCAGTATTTT. This sequence encodes CASSPLAGGRADTQYF.

J is TRBJ2-1 and V is TRBV6-5; 12 bases fit TRBD2. From germline, CDR1 is MNHEY and CDR2 SVGAGI. The CDR3 covers 15 residues. V lost 6 bases, J lost 9 bases, and 9 bases stayed unmatched. Written as DNA, the CDR3 is TGTGCCAGCAGCTTTTCTAGCGGGAGGGCGGGTGAGCAGTTCTTC. It translates to CASSFSSGRAGEQFF.

The genes are TRBV30 and TRBJ1-2; D call uncertain. The germline V gene has CDR1 GTSNPN and CDR2 SVGIG (reference sequence). This CDR3 contains 12 residues. The V end was cut by 2 bases, the J end by 4 bases, with 8 bases between. CDR3 sequence (DNA): TGTGCCTGGAGTAAGAGTCCCTATGGCTACACCTTC. Translated, it gives CAWSKSPYGYTF. Full variable domain (remainder filled in from reference TRBV30 and TRBJ1-2): SQTIHQWPATLVQPVGSPLSLECTVEGTSNPNLYWYRQAAGRGLQLLFYSVGIGQISSEVPQNLSASRPQDRQFILSSKKLLLSDSGFYLCAWSKSPYGYTFGSGTRLTVV.

This clone was seen a few times. The chain recombines TRBV10-1 with TRBJ1-1; 7 bases are shared with TRBD1. CDR3 size: 13 residues. Looked up from germline, CDR1 is WNHNN and CDR2 is SYGVQD (reference sequence). V shed 7 bases and J 4 bases; nucleotides not matched to a gene: 6. CDR3 loop: CASKNRDSTEAFF. CDR3 sequence (DNA): TGCGCCAGCAAAAACCGGGACAGCACTGAAGCTTTCTTT.

The chain employs TRBV12-5 and TRBJ2-1; D is perhaps TRBD1 (7 bases). The CDR3 is made up of 15 amino acids. Trimming shortened V by 6 bases and J by 4 bases, and 16 bases separated the two germline ends. The germline gives CDR1 LGHNT, CDR2 FRNRAP. The CDR3 coding sequence is TGTGCTAGTGGCCTCGGACAGGCGGGGTACAATGAGCAGTTCTTC. Protein sequence: CASGLGQAGYNEQFF.

The V and J genes are TRBV7-2 and TRBJ1-6; 9 positions agree with TRBD1. Germline V gives CDR1 SGHTA, CDR2 FQGNSA. The trim removed 5 bases at V and 6 bases at J, leaving 5 bases unmatched. This CDR3 has 15 amino acids. The CDR3 loop reads CASSGGTGINSPLHF. The CDR3, as DNA: TGTGCCAGCAGCGGGGGGACAGGGATTAATTCACCCCTCCACTTT.

The gene calls are TRBV7-2 and TRBJ1-2, with D possibly matching TRBD1 (5 bases). The CDR3 consists of 14 residues. Germline V CDR1 and CDR2: SGHTA, FQGNSA. Trimming removed 1 base at V and 6 bases at J, with 12 bases between. CDR3 region: CASSLETVIDGYTF. The CDR3 DNA reads as TGTGCCAGCAGCTTAGAGACAGTTATTGATGGCTACACCTTC.

The chain has TRBV3-1 (or the pseudogene TRBV3-2) and TRBJ2-3; unclear D gene. Trimming cost V 5 bases and J 2 bases, with 14 bases left between them. The CDR3 contains 15 residues. CDR1 LGHDT and CDR2 YNNKEL come from the germline V gene (reference sequence). The CDR3 reads CASSSPTLLTDTQYF. In nucleotides, the CDR3 is TGTGCCAGCAGCTCTCCCACTTTACTCACAGATACGCAGTATTTT.

The gene calls are TRBV19 and TRBJ2-3; unclear D gene. The CDR3 extends over 12 amino acids. Deletions cut 2 bases from V and 7 bases from J, with 7 bases between. Germline values: CDR1 LNHDA, CDR2 SQIVND (reference sequence). The CDR3 is CASSIPQYTQYF. CDR3 in DNA: TGTGCCAGTAGTATACCACAATATACGCAGTATTTT.

The V and J genes are TRBV29-1 and TRBJ1-4; the match to TRBD1 covers 7 bases. There are 15 residues in the CDR3. Germline V gene sequence: CDR1 SQVTM, CDR2 ANQGSEA. The J segment lost 0 bases and the V segment lost 5 bases, leaving 6 bases of the junction unmatched. The CDR3 DNA reads TGCAGCGTTCGACAGGGTACCTCAACTAATGAAAAACTGTTTTTT. Translated: CSVRQGTSTNEKLFF.

As regards this clone: At one end, the junction sequence differs from germline, possibly due to a read error. The chain is built from TRBV24-1 and TRBJ2-1; D unclear. CDR3 size: 11 residues. Germline V lookup: CDR1 KGHDR, CDR2 SFDVKD. The CDR3 is CATSGRIEEFF. In DNA, the CDR3 is TGTGCCACGAGTGGGCGGATTGAGGAGTTCTTC.

The sample holds one count of this clone. This rearrangement joins TRBV14 to TRBJ1-6, with 7 bases lining up with TRBD1. The CDR3 has 20 residues. The germline gives CDR1 SGHDN, CDR2 FVKESK. V shed 1 base, J shed 0 bases, and the junction held 12 bases outside the gene matches. CDR3 DNA: TGTGCCAGCAGCCAAGGCATGACAGGGTCTTTTGGCTCCTATAATTCACCCCTCCACTTT. Translated, it gives CASSQGMTGSFGSYNSPLHF.

This sequence joins TRBV24-1 and TRBJ1-4; no definite D call. The length of the CDR3 is 14 residues. Germline V CDR1 and CDR2: KGHDR, SFDVKD. Trimming removed 3 bases at V and 8 bases at J, with 12 bases between. CDR3 amino acids: CATSDPREGEKLFF. As DNA, the CDR3 is TGTGCCACCAGTGATCCCCGGGAGGGAGAAAAACTGTTTTTT.

The chain combines TRBV19 with TRBJ2-2, with D perhaps matching TRBD1 (5 bases). This CDR3 has 14 residues. V lost 5 bases, J lost 4 bases, and 11 bases lay in between. Per germline, CDR1 LNHDA and CDR2 SQIVND (reference sequence). The CDR3 DNA reads TGTGCCAGTAGTCCCAGGGTAGGCACCGGGGAGCTGTTTTTT. It translates to CASSPRVGTGELFF.

The CDR3 sequence is CASSIAGVNTEAFF. The DNA of the CDR3 is TGTGCCAGCAGTATAGCAGGGGTGAACACTGAAGCTTTCTTT. The chain links TRBV28 to TRBJ1-1, with D perhaps matching TRBD1 (6 bases). This CDR3 spans 14 amino acids. The germline V and J ends were trimmed by 5 bases and 0 bases, with 10 bases remaining between them. Per germline, CDR1 MDHEN and CDR2 SYDVKM.

The J gene is TRBJ2-1, the V gene TRBV29-1, with 12 bases that match TRBD2. V gave up 7 bases and J gave up 15 bases; unmatched junction bases: 16. There are 14 residues in the CDR3. Germline V lookup: CDR1 SQVTM, CDR2 ANQGSEA. The CDR3 DNA sequence: TGCAGCGCCCAACTAGCGGGAGGAGGTCGGGCGAGGTTCTTC. This codes for CSAQLAGGGRARFF.

The chain uses TRBV10-3 and TRBJ1-5; a possible D gene is TRBD1 (5 bases). Trimming took off 3 bases at V and 9 bases at J, with 15 bases between the two ends. Germline CDR1 reads ENHRY; CDR2 reads SYGVKD. The CDR3 is made up of 14 amino acids. CDR3 DNA sequence: TGTGCCATCAGTGAAACGGGTGGCCAGGGGCCCCAGCATTTT. Its protein is CAISETGGQGPQHF.

The V gene is TRBV23-1, the J gene TRBJ2-1; 8 bases are a match to TRBD2. TRBV23-1 is placed among ORFs of uncertain function. The CDR3 length is 18 residues. Germline trimming cut 0 bases from V and 8 bases from J; bases unmatched to any gene: 15. CDR3 sequence reads: CASSQSRWALTSADEQFF. CDR3 bases: TGCGCCAGCAGTCAATCTAGATGGGCTCTGACTAGCGCAGATGAGCAGTTCTTC.

The chain combines TRBV6-2 or TRBV6-3 with TRBJ2-5; D gene uncertain. The V and J ends lost 5 bases and 5 bases respectively, with 12 bases between them. Looked up from germline, CDR1 is MNHEY and CDR2 is SVGEGT. The CDR3 consists of 13 residues. The chain's CDR3 is CASSPSWSETQYF. The CDR3 DNA reads TGTGCCAGCAGTCCCTCATGGAGTGAGACCCAGTACTTC.

The chain employs TRBV12-3 or TRBV12-4 and TRBJ1-1, with D unresolved. The CDR3 contains 13 residues. V shed 2 bases and J shed 1 base, with 5 bases lying between them. The CDR3, as DNA: TGTGCCAGCAGTTTAACGAGGAACACTGAAGCTTTCTTT. This sequence encodes CASSLTRNTEAFF.

The rearrangement links TRBV14 to TRBJ2-7; 7 bases agree with TRBD2. Germline CDR1 SGHDN, CDR2 FVKESK. J gave up 6 bases and V 3 bases, and 8 bases lay outside the gene matches. There are 14 residues in the CDR3. This CDR3 reads CASSQARLASEQYF. The CDR3 region has the DNA TGTGCCAGCAGCCAGGCCCGACTAGCTTCCGAGCAGTACTTC.

The chain links TRBV21-1 to TRBJ2-2; the table's D call, TRBD1, was not checked against the DNA. TRBV21-1 is classified as a pseudogene. This CDR3 has 15 residues. The CDR3, as DNA: TGTGCCAGCAGCAAGACAGGGATTAACACCGGGGAGCTGTTTTTT. Translating it yields CASSKTGINTGELFF.

The chain combines TRBV10-3 with TRBJ2-5, with 8 bases aligning to TRBD1. CDR1 and CDR2 from the germline V gene are ENHRY and SYGVKD. With V trimmed by 3 bases and J by 5 bases, 11 bases remained unmatched. The CDR3 covers 16 residues. The CDR3 DNA sequence: TGTGCCATCAGTGACAGCGGACAGGGCCGTCGGGAGACCCAGTACTTC. Its translation: CAISDSGQGRRETQYF.

This clone was found once. The V call is TRBV9, the J call TRBJ2-5; D might be TRBD1 (5 bases). The J call may be incorrect, as the DNA end agrees better with TRBJ2-7. CDR1 is SGDLS, CDR2 YYNGEE, per germline. The CDR3 length is 14 residues. The CDR3, as DNA: TGTGCCAGCAGCGTAGCGGAAGGGGTCTACGAGCAGTACTTC. It translates to CASSVAEGVYEQYF.

The genes are TRBV27 and TRBJ2-6; 8 nucleotides agree with TRBD1. CDR3 length equals 19 residues. Losses at the gene ends were 6 bases for V and 0 bases for J; bases not matched to a gene: 13. CDR1 is MNHEY, CDR2 SMNVEV, per germline (reference sequence). The CDR3 DNA follows: TGTGCCAGCAGCTCAAGGGCAGGGGGCTCCTTCTCTGGGGCCAACGTCCTGACTTTC. The encoded protein is CASSSRAGGSFSGANVLTF.